A selection of T cell receptor beta chains follows, all from one sample in a study of cytomegalovirus exposure and HLA in healthy donors. The method was immunoSEQ multiplex PCR; TCRdb's version includes in-frame clones alone and lacks a portion of them. The profile shows about 190,000 clones, roughly four fifths of them singletons. Sequenced: PBMCs. These receptor sequences come from a woman aged 50 to 60 in good health and CMV-seropositive. The CDR3 runs from the conserved cysteine through the conserved F or W. The D gene is left open where the match is weak. Clone size, where shown, is once, few, many, or a class for clones that have expanded.

length: 14
V: TRBV11-1
J: TRBJ1-1
D: TRBD1
size: -
DNA: TGTGCCAGCAGCTTAGTAACAGGGGTCACTGAAGCTTTCTTT
CDR3: CASSLVTGVTEAFF

length: 14
V: TRBV10-2
J: TRBJ1-4
D: TRBD1
size: -
DNA: TGCGCCAGCAGTGGACAGGGGGCTAATGAAAAACTGTTTTTT
CDR3: CASSGQGANEKLFF

length: 14
V: TRBV2
J: TRBJ2-7
D: -
size: once
DNA: TGTGCCAGCAGTGAAGCGCTTCGACTTTACGAGCAGTACTTC
CDR3: CASSEALRLYEQYF

length: 14
V: TRBV6-6
J: TRBJ2-7
D: -
size: -
DNA: TGTGCCCTCAAACGGGGCGGGGGCCCTTACGAGCAGTACTTC
CDR3: CALKRGGGPYEQYF

length: 16
V: TRBV7-2
J: TRBJ2-5
D: -
size: -
DNA: TGTGCCAGCAGCTCCGGAAAGGGGGTCCTACAAGAGACCCAGTACTTC
CDR3: CASSSGKGVLQETQYF

length: 14
V: TRBV4-1
J: TRBJ2-3
D: -
size: once
DNA: TGCGCCAGCAGCCAAGATCCCGCACTTCGGACGCAGTATTTT
CDR3: CASSQDPALRTQYF

length: 14
V: TRBV7-6
J: TRBJ2-7
D: -
size: -
DNA: TGTGCCAGCAGCTTAGCCCCATCCGGGTTCGAGCAGTACTTC
CDR3: CASSLAPSGFEQYF

length: 15
V: TRBV10-2
J: TRBJ2-1
D: TRBD2
size: -
DNA: TGCGCCAGCAGTGATAGCGGGGAAAATTACAATGAGCAGTTCTTC
CDR3: CASSDSGENYNEQFF

length: 16
V: TRBV28
J: TRBJ1-2
D: TRBD1
size: -
DNA: TGTGCCAGCAGTTTAATACCCCCAGGGACAGGTGATGGCTACACCTTC
CDR3: CASSLIPPGTGDGYTF

length: 17
V: TRBV5-1
J: TRBJ2-5
D: TRBD1
size: -
DNA: TGCGCCAGCAGCTTGGCCGGGCAGGGGGCAGGCCAAGAGACCCAGTACTTC
CDR3: CASSLAGQGAGQETQYF

length: 13
V: TRBV28
J: TRBJ2-5
D: TRBD1
size: once
DNA: TGTGCCAGCAGTCCACAGGGGTGGGAGACCCAGTACTTC
CDR3: CASSPQGWETQYF

length: 14
V: TRBV27
J: TRBJ2-7
D: TRBD1
size: -
DNA: TGTGCCAGCAGGGGAGGGACAGGGGTCGACGAGCAGTACTTC
CDR3: CASRGGTGVDEQYF

length: 15
V: TRBV7-9
J: TRBJ2-3
D: TRBD2
size: -
DNA: TGTGCCAGCAGCTCCCGGACAGCGGGGGCGAATACGCAGTATTTT
CDR3: CASSSRTAGANTQYF

length: 15
V: TRBV19
J: TRBJ1-5
D: -
size: -
DNA: TGTGCCACCTCCGGAGTTGCAAATAGCAATCAGCCCCAGCATTTT
CDR3: CATSGVANSNQPQHF

length: 16
V: TRBV6-6
J: TRBJ2-5
D: TRBD1
size: -
DNA: TGTGCCAGCAGTTACGCGGCAGGGGGTAACCAAGAGACCCAGTACTTC
CDR3: CASSYAAGGNQETQYF

length: 16
V: TRBV10-3
J: TRBJ2-1
D: TRBD2
size: -
DNA: TGTGCCATCAGTGAGGATCTAGCGGGGCCCCGCGGTGAGCAGTTCTTC
CDR3: CAISEDLAGPRGEQFF

length: 12
V: TRBV2
J: TRBJ1-1
D: -
size: -
DNA: TGTGCCAGCAGTGTAGTGAACACTGAAGCTTTCTTT
CDR3: CASSVVNTEAFF

length: 16
V: TRBV18
J: TRBJ2-2
D: -
size: -
DNA: TGTGCCAGCTCACCGGAAGGGGGAGAGAACACCGGGGAGCTGTTTTTT
CDR3: CASSPEGGENTGELFF

length: 13
V: TRBV6-5
J: TRBJ1-1
D: -
size: -
DNA: TGTGCCAGCAGAAGGCTGGGGGGAACTGAAGCTTTCTTT
CDR3: CASRRLGGTEAFF

length: 13
V: TRBV2
J: TRBJ2-7
D: -
size: -
DNA: TGTGCCAGCAGGACCACAGGGTCCTACGAGCAGTACTTC
CDR3: CASRTTGSYEQYF

length: 15
V: TRBV7-8
J: TRBJ1-1
D: -
size: -
DNA: TGTGCCAGCAGCTCACACAGTGGCCTGAACACTGAAGCTTTCTTT
CDR3: CASSSHSGLNTEAFF

length: 15
V: TRBV9
J: TRBJ2-1
D: TRBD2
size: -
DNA: TGTGCCAGCAGCGGGACTAGCGGGGGGGCCAATGAGCAGTTCTTC
CDR3: CASSGTSGGANEQFF

length: 14
V: TRBV2
J: TRBJ1-2
D: -
size: -
DNA: TGTGCCAGCAGTACCGACAGTTTTAACTATGGCTACACCTTC
CDR3: CASSTDSFNYGYTF

length: 13
V: TRBV5-5
J: TRBJ2-7
D: TRBD1
size: -
DNA: TGTGCCAGCAGCTCTGGGACAGCCTACGAGCAGTACTTC
CDR3: CASSSGTAYEQYF

length: 12
V: TRBV5-4
J: TRBJ1-6
D: -
size: -
DNA: TGTGCCAGCAGCGGCAGGAATTCACCCCTCCACTTT
CDR3: CASSGRNSPLHF

length: 14
V: TRBV27
J: TRBJ2-3
D: -
size: -
DNA: TGTGCCAGCAGTTTATCCCGGGTGACAGATACGCAGTATTTT
CDR3: CASSLSRVTDTQYF

length: 13
V: TRBV5-8
J: TRBJ1-2
D: -
size: -
DNA: TGTGCCAGCAGCTTGGTACAGGGCCGTGGCTACACCTTC
CDR3: CASSLVQGRGYTF

length: 16
V: TRBV10-3
J: TRBJ1-1
D: -
size: -
DNA: TGTGCCATCAGTGAGTCGATTACGAGCGGGCACACTGAAGCTTTCTTT
CDR3: CAISESITSGHTEAFF

length: 14
V: TRBV28
J: TRBJ1-4
D: -
size: -
DNA: TGTGCCAGCAGTTCCGGCGGAGCACTGAGGGAACTGTTTTTT
CDR3: CASSSGGALRELFF

length: 12
V: TRBV5-6
J: TRBJ1-1
D: -
size: -
DNA: TGTGCCAGCACCTCCGGGTGGACTGAAGCTTTCTTT
CDR3: CASTSGWTEAFF

length: 12
V: TRBV6-6
J: TRBJ2-5
D: -
size: few
DNA: TGTGCCAGCAGTTACAGGGGGGAGACCCAGTACTTC
CDR3: CASSYRGETQYF

length: 16
V: TRBV6-5
J: TRBJ1-2
D: -
size: -
DNA: TGTGCCAGCAGTTACTCGAGGCACGGCTCTAACTATGGCTACACCTTC
CDR3: CASSYSRHGSNYGYTF

length: 17
V: TRBV4-3
J: TRBJ1-2
D: TRBD1
size: -
DNA: TGCGCCAGCAGCCAAGAGGCACTAACAGGGGGGAATAGCGGCTACACCTTC
CDR3: CASSQEALTGGNSGYTF

length: 13
V: TRBV6-1
J: TRBJ2-2
D: TRBD1
size: -
DNA: TGTGCCAGCAGTGAGACAGGGGCCGGGGAGCTGTTTTTT
CDR3: CASSETGAGELFF

length: 15
V: TRBV9
J: TRBJ1-2
D: -
size: -
DNA: TGTGCCAGCAGCCCAGACGGAAGGGGCGACTATGGCTACACCTTC
CDR3: CASSPDGRGDYGYTF

length: 14
V: TRBV19
J: TRBJ1-6
D: -
size: -
DNA: TGTGCCAGTAACCCGGGACAAATAAATTCACCCCTCCACTTT
CDR3: CASNPGQINSPLHF

length: 15
V: TRBV7-2
J: TRBJ2-1
D: TRBD1
size: -
DNA: TGTGCCAGCAGCCGACAGGGTAGGTCCTACAATGAGCAGTTCTTC
CDR3: CASSRQGRSYNEQFF

length: 18
V: TRBV1
J: TRBJ2-3
D: -
size: -
DNA: TGCACCAGCAGCCCCCCCTTGAGGAGCGGGGGGTCCACAGATACGCAGTATTTT
CDR3: CTSSPPLRSGGSTDTQYF

length: 14
V: TRBV7-2
J: TRBJ1-1
D: -
size: -
DNA: TGTGCCAGCAGCCCGGGTATTCGGGACACTGAAGCTTTCTTT
CDR3: CASSPGIRDTEAFF

length: 15
V: TRBV9
J: TRBJ1-6
D: TRBD1
size: once
DNA: TGTGCCAGCAGTCGGGACAGGGGGCTCAATTCACCCCTCCACTTT
CDR3: CASSRDRGLNSPLHF

length: 13
V: TRBV6-1
J: TRBJ1-6
D: TRBD1
size: -
DNA: TGTGCCATCCGGGACAGGATGGGTTCACCCCTCCACTTT
CDR3: CAIRDRMGSPLHF

length: 16
V: TRBV14
J: TRBJ1-1
D: TRBD1
size: -
DNA: TGTGCCAGCAGCCAGTTCTCCGGGACAGTGAACACTGAAGCTTTCTTT
CDR3: CASSQFSGTVNTEAFF

length: 14
V: TRBV9
J: TRBJ2-3
D: -
size: -
DNA: TGTGCCAGCAGCGGGGGGGGGCGAGGAGATACGCAGTATTTT
CDR3: CASSGGGRGDTQYF

length: 18
V: TRBV13
J: TRBJ1-3
D: TRBD1
size: -
DNA: TGTGCCAGCAGCTTAGGGATTGGGACAGGGTCCTCTGGAAACACCATATATTTT
CDR3: CASSLGIGTGSSGNTIYF

length: 16
V: TRBV5-1
J: TRBJ2-3
D: TRBD2
size: -
DNA: TGCGCCAGCAGCGGACGACTAGCGGGGGGCCCAGATACGCAGTATTTT
CDR3: CASSGRLAGGPDTQYF

length: 14
V: TRBV5-4
J: TRBJ1-1
D: TRBD1
size: -
DNA: TGTGCCAGCAGCGGTCGAAAGGACAGGGGGGAAGCTTTCTTT
CDR3: CASSGRKDRGEAFF

length: 14
V: TRBV7-6
J: TRBJ1-1
D: -
size: -
DNA: TGTGCCAGCAGCCCAGGGGAAAAGAACACTGAAGCTTTCTTT
CDR3: CASSPGEKNTEAFF

length: 16
V: TRBV2
J: TRBJ1-1
D: -
size: -
DNA: TGTGCCAGCAGTGAACAGGGGACAAGAATGAACACTGAAGCTTTCTTT
CDR3: CASSEQGTRMNTEAFF

length: 13
V: TRBV28
J: TRBJ2-7
D: -
size: -
DNA: TGTGCCAGCAGTCGGTGGGACTCCTACGAGCAGTACTTC
CDR3: CASSRWDSYEQYF

length: 15
V: TRBV11-2
J: TRBJ2-1
D: TRBD2
size: -
DNA: TGTGCCAGCAGCCTTAGCGGGGGTATCTACAATGAGCAGTTCTTC
CDR3: CASSLSGGIYNEQFF

length: 15
V: TRBV29-1
J: TRBJ1-1
D: TRBD1
size: -
DNA: TGCAGCGTTGGGAAGACCGGGACAGCTAACACTGAAGCTTTCTTT
CDR3: CSVGKTGTANTEAFF